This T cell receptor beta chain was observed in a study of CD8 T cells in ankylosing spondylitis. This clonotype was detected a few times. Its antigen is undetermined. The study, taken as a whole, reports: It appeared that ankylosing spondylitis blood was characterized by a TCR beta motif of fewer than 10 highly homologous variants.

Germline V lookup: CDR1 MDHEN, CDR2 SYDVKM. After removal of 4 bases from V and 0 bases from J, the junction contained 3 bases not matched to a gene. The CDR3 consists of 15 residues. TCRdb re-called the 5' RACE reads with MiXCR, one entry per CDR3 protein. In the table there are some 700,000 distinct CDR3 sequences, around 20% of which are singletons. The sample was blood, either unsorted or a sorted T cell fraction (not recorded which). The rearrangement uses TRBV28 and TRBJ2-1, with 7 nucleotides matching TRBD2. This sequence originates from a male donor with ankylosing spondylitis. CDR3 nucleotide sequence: TGTGCCAGCAGTTCTGTAGCGGGCTCCTACAATGAGCAGTTCTTC. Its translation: CASSSVAGSYNEQFF. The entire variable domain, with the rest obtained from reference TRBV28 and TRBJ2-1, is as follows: DVKVTQSSRYLVKRTGEKVFLECVQDMDHENMFWYRQDPGLGLRLIYFSYDVKMKEKGDIPEGYSVSREKKERFSLILESASTNQTSMYLCASSSVAGSYNEQFFGPGTRLTVL.